A single T cell receptor (beta chain) is shown here with its context. Per the original data handling: The authors estimated nucleated cell counts from reference gene primer amplification. Clones were sequenced by immunoSEQ multiplex PCR, and TCRdb holds only the in-frame ones, with some missing. V, J and clone size are taken as reported in that table, and D and trimming were inferred from the DNA itself. The top ten hold approximately 7% of the sample, which has over 100,000 clones, nearly 85% seen once. These data originate in a study of blood T cell repertoires in COVID-19. Study information: Donors in the United States, Italy and Spain gave samples during acute or convalescent COVID-19. Sources were T cells, B-cell-depleted T cells, or PBMCs; the material itself was cDNA or gDNA.

V lost 9 bases and J lost 1; bases outside the gene matches: 5. Germline CDR1 LGHNT, CDR2 FRNRAP. The CDR3 runs 13 residues. This sequence was found in a woman between 45 and 60 years old with acute or convalescent COVID-19. The genes are TRBV12-5 and TRBJ1-1, with 7 bases matching TRBD1. The sample taken for sequencing was peripheral blood. CDR3 nucleotides: TGTGCTAGCTCTCGACAGGGGAACACTGAAGCTTTCTTT. Protein sequence: CASSRQGNTEAFF.